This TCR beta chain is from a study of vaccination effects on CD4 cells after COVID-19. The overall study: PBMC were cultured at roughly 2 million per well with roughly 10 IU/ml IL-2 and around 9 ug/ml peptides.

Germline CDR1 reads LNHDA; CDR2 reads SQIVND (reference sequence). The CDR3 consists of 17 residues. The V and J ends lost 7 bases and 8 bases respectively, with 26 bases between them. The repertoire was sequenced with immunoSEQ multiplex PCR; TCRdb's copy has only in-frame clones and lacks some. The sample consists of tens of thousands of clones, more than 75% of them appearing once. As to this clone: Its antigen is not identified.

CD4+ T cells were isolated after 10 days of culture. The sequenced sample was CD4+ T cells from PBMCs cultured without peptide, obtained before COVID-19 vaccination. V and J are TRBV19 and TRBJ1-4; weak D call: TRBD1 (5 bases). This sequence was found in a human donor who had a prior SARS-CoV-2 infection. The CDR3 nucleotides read TGTGCCAGTACCATTCTCAACACTGGGGGTTCGGGGGAAAAACTGTTTTTT. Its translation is CASTILNTGGSGEKLFF. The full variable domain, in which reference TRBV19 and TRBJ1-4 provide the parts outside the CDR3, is DGGITQSPKYLFRKEGQNVTLSCEQNLNHDAMYWYRQDPGQGLRLIYYSQIVNDFQKGDIAEGYSVSREKKESFPLTVTSAQKNPTAFYLCASTILNTGGSGEKLFFGSGTQLSVL.